These 21 T cell receptor beta chains share one sample of origin, sequenced in a study of cytomegalovirus exposure and HLA in healthy donors. 60 Vbeta and 13 Jbeta primers were used in PCR. The protocol was immunoSEQ multiplex PCR, while the TCRdb copy is restricted to in-frame clones and leaves out a portion. The table lists roughly 220,000 clones, about 70% of them singletons. Sequencing was carried out using PBMCs. Every receptor here comes from a woman aged 25 to 39 in good health and CMV-seronegative.

The chain joins TRBV7-9 to TRBJ2-7; the D gene is possibly TRBD1 (6 bases). The CDR3 is 16 amino acids. Germline CDR1 and CDR2: SEHNR and FQNEAQ (reference sequence). The V and J ends lost 1 base and 0 bases respectively, with 13 bases between them. CDR3: CASSLVLGGASYEQYF. The CDR3 DNA reads TGTGCCAGCAGCTTAGTGTTAGGGGGAGCCTCCTACGAGCAGTACTTC.

The V call is TRBV9, the J call TRBJ1-5, with TRBD1 identical over 7 bases. This CDR3 is 15 amino acids long. CDR1 and CDR2 (germline): SGDLS, YYNGEE. After removal of 4 bases from V and 6 bases from J, the junction contained 10 bases not matched to a gene. The CDR3 loop reads CASSLGGRGIQPQHF. CDR3 bases: TGTGCCAGCAGCCTGGGGGGCAGGGGGATTCAGCCCCAGCATTTT.

V usage is TRBV5-1 and J usage is TRBJ2-4; 10 bases agree with TRBD2. The CDR3 is made up of 16 amino acids. The ends lost 0 bases at V and 0 bases at J; junction bases unmatched: 0. Germline CDR1 SGHRS, CDR2 YFSETQ. The CDR3: CASSLGLAGAKNIQYF. The CDR3 coding sequence is TGCGCCAGCAGCTTGGGACTAGCGGGAGCCAAAAACATTCAGTACTTC.

This clone was seen once. J is TRBJ1-1 and V is TRBV12-1; the table calls TRBD1, which could not be checked here. TRBV12-1 is a listed pseudogene. This CDR3 is 16 amino acids long. The CDR3 sequence is CASSETPAGGCPEAFF. In DNA form, the CDR3 reads TGTGCCAGCAGCGAAACTCCGGCAGGGGGCTGTCCTGAAGCTTTCTTT.

This clone has only a few counts. This chain joins TRBV2 and TRBJ2-6; 9 nucleotides match TRBD1. V shed 6 bases, J shed 0 bases, and the junction held 9 bases outside the gene matches. CDR1 is SNHLY and CDR2 is FYNNEI in the germline V gene. This CDR3 has 18 amino acids. The CDR3 region is CASRDRGPPDSGANVLTF. In DNA form, the CDR3 reads TGTGCCAGCAGGGACAGGGGTCCCCCCGACTCTGGGGCCAACGTCCTGACTTTC.

The chain couples TRBV18 to TRBJ2-7, with 7 bases aligning to TRBD2. The germline CDR1 and CDR2 sequences are KGHSH and LQKENI. V gave up 3 bases and J gave up 4 bases; unmatched junction bases: 6. The CDR3 is 14 amino acids. The CDR3 region is CASSPGNGGYEQYF. The CDR3 DNA is TGTGCCAGCTCACCTGGAAACGGGGGGTACGAGCAGTACTTC.

This chain connects TRBV19 to TRBJ1-2; weak D call: TRBD1 (5 bases). Germline values: CDR1 LNHDA, CDR2 SQIVND (reference sequence). CDR3 size: 14 residues. V lost 5 bases and J lost 4, with 14 bases in between. The CDR3 loop reads CASSPGGAPYGYTF. The CDR3 DNA follows: TGTGCCAGTAGTCCCGGAGGGGCCCCCTATGGCTACACCTTC. The full variable domain, with the rest looked up from reference TRBV19 and TRBJ1-2, is DGGITQSPKYLFRKEGQNVTLSCEQNLNHDAMYWYRQDPGQGLRLIYYSQIVNDFQKGDIAEGYSVSREKKESFPLTVTSAQKNPTAFYLCASSPGGAPYGYTFGSGTRLTVV.

In its sample, this clone was seen a few times. The V call is TRBV7-9, the J call TRBJ1-4; possible D gene TRBD1, 5 bases. Looked up from germline, CDR1 is SEHNR and CDR2 is FQNEAQ (reference sequence). V lost 5 bases to trimming and J lost 10 bases, with 20 bases between them. CDR3 length equals 15 residues. DNA for the CDR3: TGTGCCAGCAGCCCGGGGGGGGGTTATAACGGAAAACTGTTTTTT. Translated, it gives CASSPGGGYNGKLFF.

This sequence joins TRBV30 and TRBJ2-1; perhaps TRBD1 as D (6 bases). CDR3 length equals 16 residues. In germline, CDR1 is GTSNPN, CDR2 SVGIG (reference sequence). V shed 0 bases and J shed 0 bases, with 12 bases lying between them. The CDR3 loop is CAWSVRGGSSYNEQFF. For the CDR3, the DNA is TGTGCCTGGAGTGTACGAGGGGGTAGCTCCTACAATGAGCAGTTCTTC. Using reference TRBV30 and TRBJ2-1 for the parts outside the CDR3, the full variable domain is SQTIHQWPATLVQPVGSPLSLECTVEGTSNPNLYWYRQAAGRGLQLLFYSVGIGQISSEVPQNLSASRPQDRQFILSSKKLLLSDSGFYLCAWSVRGGSSYNEQFFGPGTRLTVL.

The gene calls are TRBV5-5 and TRBJ2-5, with 11 bases aligning to TRBD2. This CDR3 comprises 17 residues. Germline lookup yields CDR1 SGHKS and CDR2 YYEKEE (reference sequence). With 6 bases clipped from V and 1 base from J, the junction kept 11 bases outside the gene matches. The CDR3 coding sequence is TGTGCCAGCACCATCCAAGCTAGCGGGGGGTTCCAAGAGACCCAGTACTTC. It yields the protein CASTIQASGGFQETQYF.

The chain joins TRBV6-4 to TRBJ2-2, with a tentative D call TRBD2 (6 bases). The CDR3 is 15 amino acids. Trimming stripped 5 bases from V and 1 base from J, with 11 bases between. Germline V gene sequence: CDR1 MRHNA, CDR2 SNTAGT. For the CDR3, the DNA is TGTGCCAGCAGTCCCGGGACTCAGAACACCGGGGAGCTGTTTTTT. Translation: CASSPGTQNTGELFF.

The chain employs TRBV5-6 and TRBJ2-5; maybe TRBD2 (5 bases). The DNA end is more similar to TRBJ2-7, so the J call may be wrong. This CDR3 has 14 residues. Germline CDR1 and CDR2: SGHDT and YYEEEE. The CDR3 reads CASSLAEGPHEQYF. Written as DNA, the CDR3 is TGTGCCAGCAGCTTGGCCGAGGGTCCCCACGAGCAGTACTTC.

This chain links TRBV5-4 with TRBJ1-1, with TRBD1 identical over 10 bases. There are 17 residues in the CDR3. V shed 3 bases and J 5 bases; nucleotides not matched to a gene: 13. Per germline, CDR1 SGHNT and CDR2 YYREEE (reference sequence). The CDR3, as DNA: TGTGCCAGCAGCTCAAATAATCGACAGGGGGCAGGGACTGAAGCTTTCTTT. Its protein is CASSSNNRQGAGTEAFF.

This rearrangement joins TRBV6-1 to TRBJ2-1; 10 bases match TRBD2. Trimming took 1 base from V and 2 from J; bases not matched to a gene: 2. The germline V gene encodes CDR1 MNHNS and CDR2 SASEGT. This CDR3 comprises 16 residues. CDR3 bases: TGTGCCAGCAGTGAAGGGACTAGCGGTGCCTACAATGAGCAGTTCTTC. Its translation: CASSEGTSGAYNEQFF.

The chain carries TRBV5-6 and TRBJ2-3, with 8 positions matching TRBD1. Trimming cost V 0 bases and J 5 bases; bases outside gene matches: 8. The CDR3 has 16 amino acids. The germline gives CDR1 SGHDT, CDR2 YYEEEE. CDR3 sequence: CASSLVRTGGEDTQYF. The CDR3 bases are TGTGCCAGCAGCTTGGTACGAACAGGGGGAGAAGATACGCAGTATTTT.

CDR3 loop: CASSWDTGTYEQYF. CDR3 nucleotide sequence: TGTGCCAGCAGCTGGGACACCGGAACCTACGAGCAGTACTTC. The rearrangement joins TRBV5-4 to TRBJ2-7; TRBD1 might be the D (6 bases). The V end lost 3 bases, the J end lost 2 bases, and 12 bases lay between the germline ends. The germline CDR1 and CDR2 sequences are SGHNT and YYREEE (reference sequence). The CDR3 covers 14 residues. Using reference TRBV5-4 and TRBJ2-7 for the parts outside the CDR3, the full variable domain is ETGVTQSPTHLIKTRGQQVTLRCSSQSGHNTVSWYQQALGQGPQFIFQYYREEENGRGNFPPRFSGLQFPNYSSELNVNALELDDSALYLCASSWDTGTYEQYFGPGTRLTVT.

About this clone itself: This likely comes from a read error, as the CDR3 has no conserved phenylalanine or tryptophan at its end. The V gene is TRBV25-1, the J gene TRBJ1-1, with 7 bases aligning to TRBD1. V gave up 6 bases and J gave up 6 bases; unmatched junction bases: 10. Germline assignment: CDR1 MGHDK and CDR2 SYGVNS. The CDR3 extends over 14 amino acids. The CDR3 reads CASRRDSSLSEAFL. The DNA for the CDR3 is TGTGCCAGCAGAAGGGACAGCTCCCTATCTGAAGCTTTCTTG.

This clone came up once. CDR3 coding DNA: TGTGCCAGCAGCAAACGAGGCGGAAACTATGGCTACACCTTC. This codes for CASSKRGGNYGYTF. The genes are TRBV21-1 and TRBJ1-2. TRBV21-1 is tagged as a pseudogene. The CDR3 totals 14 residues.

This clone was detected only a few times. A read error may produce the germline difference seen at one junction end. The chain has TRBV18 and TRBJ2-4; D possibly corresponds to TRBD1 (6 bases). The CDR3 has 14 residues. Germline V gene sequence: CDR1 KGHSH, CDR2 LQKENI. CDR3 sequence reads: CASTPGEAKNIQYF. The CDR3, as DNA: TGTGCCAGCACACCAGGGGAGGCCAAAAACATTCAGTACTTC.

The rearrangement joins TRBV7-9 to TRBJ2-1; possibly TRBD2 for D (5 bases). The CDR3 has 16 amino acids. Germline V gene lookup returns CDR1 SEHNR and CDR2 FQNEAQ (reference sequence). V lost 2 bases and J 6 bases, leaving 17 bases between the germline ends. The CDR3 sequence: CASSLLLDFASNEQFF. The CDR3 bases are TGTGCCAGCAGCTTACTACTAGACTTCGCTAGCAATGAGCAGTTCTTC.

The rearrangement links TRBV5-4 to TRBJ2-7, with a tentative D call TRBD1 (6 bases). V was clipped by 0 bases and J by 3 bases, with 13 bases between them. Germline-derived CDR1 and CDR2 are SGHNT and YYREEE (reference sequence). The CDR3 covers 15 residues. This CDR3 reads CASSLGGGTFYEQYF. The CDR3 nucleotides read TGTGCCAGCAGCTTGGGAGGGGGAACATTCTACGAGCAGTACTTC.